This paragraph covers one T cell receptor beta chain sequence. The record originates from a study of blood T cell repertoires in COVID-19. Overall study context: COVID-19 samples, acute and convalescent, were from the United States, Italy and Spain. The cDNA or gDNA used as material had been derived from T cells, B-cell-depleted T cells, or PBMCs.

Clones were sequenced by immunoSEQ multiplex PCR, and TCRdb holds only the in-frame ones, with some missing. The repertoire holds tens of thousands of clones, with around 84% as singletons. There are 14 residues in the CDR3. Germline CDR1 is MRHNA and CDR2 is SNTAGT. V lost 0 bases and J lost 3; bases outside the gene matches: 0. The V gene is TRBV6-4, the J gene TRBJ2-3, with TRBD2 matching 7 bases. The specimen sequenced was peripheral blood. The receptor's source is a human donor in a cohort sampled during active COVID-19. CDR3 sequence reads: CASSDSGGTDTQYF. The DNA of the CDR3 is TGTGCCAGCAGTGACTCGGGGGGGACAGATACGCAGTATTTT.